This entry is about one TCR beta chain. Its antigen is unknown. Qualities for individual bases were not recorded, and no much larger clone is one base off. This specimen belongs to a study of cytomegalovirus exposure and HLA in healthy donors (dated by TCRdb to the late 2010s). A note on the overall study: The roughly 700 repertoires of the first cohort and the 95 to 150 validation repertoires were produced on the same platform, according to a later analysis. In addition to the first cohort of around 670 subjects, a separate validation cohort of approximately 110 different subjects was used. High-throughput TCR immunosequencing, statistical association of individual TCRs with disease status, and machine learning were combined to predict cytomegalovirus infection status. The study aimed to test whether cataloging public T cell receptors could reveal signatures of past pathogen exposure.

The CDR3, from cysteine to phenylalanine, totals 14 residues. Here the CDR3 DNA is all that survives: 42 bases in frame from base 1. What the work shows at the level of the full study, not this receptor alone: A few of the identified cytomegalovirus-associated TCR beta chains were confirmed in vitro to be specific for cytomegalovirus antigens. The authors suggested that the approach could potentially be generalized to other disease states and immunological phenotypes. Most TCR sequences were observed very rarely across donors, whereas some public TCRs were present in many individuals. In both the original and validation cohorts, the classifier was reported to diagnose cytomegalovirus status with high specificity and sensitivity. All 120 or so repertoires were used to score co-occurrence in the validation cohort in a later analysis, because that analysis had no HLA typing for the cohort. The study gave a list of some 150 TCR beta chains associated with cytomegalovirus. Of the cluster scores, approximately 94% were above 0 in a later analysis, which found that TCRs clustered in the first cohort also tended to co-occur in the approximately 110 validation repertoires.

The library was generated by the immunoSEQ multiplex PCR assay. In the source study's methods: A statistical classification framework was built to diagnose cytomegalovirus status from the catalog of TCR beta chain sequences. TCRdb provides this immuneACCESS table in a form limited to in-frame rearrangements. Some clones are lacking; in checked studies, under half of them reflect an unresolved V gene, and why the rest are absent is not known. V and J calls plus clone size are reproduced from that table; the DNA served to infer D and trimming. The sample table holds roughly 260,000 clones, of which more than 75% were seen once. The ten top clones hold 2.6% of the sample. Separate from the approximately 700-subject first cohort, the validation cohort of roughly 120 subjects was the group to which the donors belonged.

The receptor was derived from a man aged 18 to 35 in good health and CMV-seronegative. The chain joins TRBV21-1 to TRBJ2-3; TRBD2 was called by the table and not checked on the DNA. TRBV21-1 is a recognized pseudogene. Sequencing was performed on PBMCs. The CDR3 here reads CASRSGRRTDTQYF. The bases are TGTGCCAGCAGAAGCGGGAGACGCACAGATACGCAGTATTTT.